The clone carrying this T cell receptor beta chain was seen only a few times. Its antigen is unknown. The sample comes from a study of cytomegalovirus exposure and HLA in healthy donors. Study context: An earlier analysis identified 120 million or so unique TCR beta sequences in about 180 million T cells. Ancestry clustering placed 81% of approximately 370 genotyped donors in the Caucasian-associated cluster.

Findings of the study overall: TCR beta chains numbering some 160 were designated cytomegalovirus-associated. In a later analysis, parvovirus B19, influenza, CMV and Epstein-Barr virus appeared linked to several top co-occurrence clusters.

The CDR3 runs 14 residues. Per germline, CDR1 MNHEY and CDR2 SMNVEV (reference sequence). V shed 7 bases and J shed 0 bases, with 10 bases lying between them. Use of 60 Vbeta and 13 Jbeta primers characterized the PCR. Profiled with immunoSEQ multiplex PCR; TCRdb holds only in-frame clones, not every one. The table includes about 120,000 clones, approximately 15% detected once. The sequenced sample consisted of PBMCs. The chain couples TRBV27 to TRBJ1-3; no firm D call. The sequence was collected from a woman aged 18-30 years in good health and CMV-seronegative. The CDR3 region has the DNA TGTGCCAGCAAACTAACACACTCTGGAAACACCATATATTTT. It translates to CASKLTHSGNTIYF.